This T cell receptor beta chain was obtained from a study of CD8 T cells in ankylosing spondylitis. In TCRdb, the 5' RACE reads were re-called with MiXCR into one record per CDR3 protein. The sample has roughly 700,000 distinct CDR3 sequences; 15% to 20% are singletons. Whole-study results and caveats: Blood of patients with ankylosing spondylitis appeared to be characterized by a TCR beta motif of eight highly homologous variants.

This clonotype was picked up many times. The antigen is undetermined. Germline V gene lookup returns CDR1 SQVTM and CDR2 ANQGSEA. J was trimmed by 5 bases and V by 4 bases; bases with no gene match: 14. The CDR3 covers 17 residues. Sequences were obtained from blood, either unsorted or a sorted T cell fraction (not recorded which). The chain joins TRBV29-1 to TRBJ1-6, with 7 bases identical to TRBD1. The receptor was derived from a male donor with ankylosing spondylitis. The CDR3 DNA reads TGCAGCGTTGCCTCCCCCCCCGACAGGGCCAATAATTCACCCCTCCACTTT. This encodes CSVASPPDRANNSPLHF.